This T cell receptor (beta chain) was observed in a study of shared T cell receptors in the human thymus. Only in-frame clones appear in the TCRdb table, and some are missing; sequencing was by immunoSEQ multiplex PCR. The sample has more than 550,000 clones; roughly 88% are singletons. The V gene lost 0 bases and the J gene lost 1 base, with 4 bases spanning the gap. The CDR3 has 14 amino acids. Germline CDR1 reads LNHNV; CDR2 reads YYDKDF (reference sequence). The same specimen was also included in a second study, on human thymus T cells. That source notes: Donor material was obtained from healthy Finnish infants undergoing corrective surgery for congenital heart defects. Thymic tissue was derived from resections collected during corrective heart surgery. Among thymic and blood repertoires, usage of V and J genes appeared biased. Related work found strong thymic repertoire overlap between unrelated individuals.

The chain joins TRBV15 to TRBJ2-1, with no clear D. This TCR was recovered from a girl under three years old with a congenital heart defect. The sample taken for sequencing was thymocytes. For the CDR3, the DNA is TGTGCCACCAGCAGAGATAGATCCTACAATGAGCAGTTCTTC. Translated, it gives CATSRDRSYNEQFF.